A single sample gave rise to the 26 T cell receptor beta chains below, sequenced in a study of OX40 agonist ivuxolimab in advanced cancers. The protocol was immunoSEQ multiplex PCR, while the TCRdb copy is restricted to in-frame clones and leaves out a portion. Altogether tens of thousands of clones are present, around 89% being singletons, with the ten largest covering 11%. The source was CD4+ or CD8+ T cells sorted from blood, collected in a trial of the OX40 agonist ivuxolimab. Receptors originate from an adult with an advanced solid tumor such as melanoma, head and neck, liver or kidney cancer.

The V call is TRBV28, the J call TRBJ1-2; D is uncertain. Trimming took 11 bases from V and 4 from J, leaving 17 bases between them. CDR3 size: 13 residues. Germline values: CDR1 MDHEN, CDR2 SYDVKM. In DNA, the CDR3 is TGTGCCTCCAGACTGGCGGGTGGCTATGGCTACACCTTC. This sequence encodes CASRLAGGYGYTF.

V gene TRBV27 combines with J gene TRBJ2-3; TRBD1 agrees at 8 bases. The CDR3 sequence is 15 residues long. The junction had 6 bases not matched to a gene; V was cut back by 5 bases and J by 2 bases. Germline assignment: CDR1 MNHEY and CDR2 SMNVEV (reference sequence). CDR3 nucleotide sequence: TGTGCCAGCAGTCTCTCGGGACAGGACACAGATACGCAGTATTTT. Its translation: CASSLSGQDTDTQYF.

The rearrangement uses TRBV6-1 and TRBJ2-5; no firm D call. The germline V gene encodes CDR1 MNHNS and CDR2 SASEGT. The V end lost 5 bases, the J end lost 5 bases, and 9 bases lay between the germline ends. CDR3 length: 12 amino acids. The CDR3 spells CASSLRSETQYF. DNA of the CDR3: TGTGCCAGCAGTCTCCGATCGGAGACCCAGTACTTC.

The rearrangement links TRBV5-6 to TRBJ2-7; D is possibly TRBD1 (6 bases). The germline V and J ends were trimmed by 2 bases and 2 bases, with 8 bases remaining between them. The CDR3 has 13 residues. CDR1 and CDR2 from the germline V gene are SGHDT and YYEEEE. CDR3 DNA sequence: TGTGCCAGCAGCTTCCAGGGGCCCTACGAGCAGTACTTC. This codes for CASSFQGPYEQYF.

CDR3 sequence reads: CASSYLRGGYEQYF. CDR3 nucleotide sequence: TGTGCCAGCAGTTACCTAAGAGGGGGCTACGAGCAGTACTTC. The chain combines TRBV6-5 with TRBJ2-7, with a tentative D call TRBD1 (6 bases). Germline V gene lookup returns CDR1 MNHEY and CDR2 SVGAGI. Trimming left V 2 bases short and J 3 bases short, with 11 bases between. The CDR3 contains 14 residues.

The V and J genes are TRBV30 and TRBJ1-2, with D perhaps TRBD1 (5 bases). The CDR3 consists of 11 residues. V was clipped by 1 base and J by 8 bases, with 8 bases between them. Germline V CDR1 and CDR2: GTSNPN, SVGIG (reference sequence). The CDR3 is CAWSGGEGYTF. In nucleotides, the CDR3 is TGTGCCTGGAGTGGAGGGGAAGGCTACACCTTC.

This clone appeared a few times. This chain uses TRBV7-2 with TRBJ1-5; 7 nucleotides align to TRBD1. The germline gives CDR1 SGHTA, CDR2 FQGNSA. The V and J ends lost 5 bases and 4 bases, in that order; junction bases with no gene match: 5. This CDR3 contains 14 residues. The CDR3 is CASSPDRENQPQHF. The CDR3 DNA reads as TGTGCCAGCAGCCCAGACAGGGAGAATCAGCCCCAGCATTTT.

This chain links TRBV28 with TRBJ2-1, with 7 bases that match TRBD1. Germline V gives CDR1 MDHEN, CDR2 SYDVKM. After removal of 6 bases from V and 1 base from J, the junction contained 6 bases not matched to a gene. The CDR3 length is 15 residues. The DNA for the CDR3 is TGTGCCAGCAGATCACCGGGACAGTCCTACAATGAGCAGTTCTTC. Encoded protein: CASRSPGQSYNEQFF.

This clone occurred once. The chain recombines TRBV5-1 with TRBJ1-1, with unresolved D. CDR1 is SGHRS, CDR2 YFSETQ, per germline. The V end lost 3 bases, the J end lost 1 base, and 7 bases lay between the germline ends. The CDR3 runs to 13 residues. Here the CDR3 reads CASSYSQNTEAFF. The CDR3 region has the DNA TGCGCCAGCAGCTATTCCCAGAACACTGAAGCTTTCTTT. Looking up the rest from reference TRBV5-1 and TRBJ1-1 gives the full variable domain: KAGVTQTPRYLIKTRGQQVTLSCSPISGHRSVSWYQQTPGQGLQFLFEYFSETQRNKGNFPGRFSGRQFSNSRSEMNVSTLELGDSALYLCASSYSQNTEAFFGQGTRLTVV.

The chain recombines TRBV6-6 with TRBJ1-2, with D perhaps TRBD1 (6 bases). Trimming removed 4 bases from V and 5 bases from J, with 20 bases in between. This CDR3 has 16 amino acids. Germline V gene sequence: CDR1 MNHNY, CDR2 SVGAGI (reference sequence). The chain's CDR3 is CASSLGGGRGWYGYTF. CDR3 DNA: TGTGCCAGCAGTTTGGGGGGGGGCAGGGGTTGGTATGGCTACACCTTC.

The chain has TRBV5-1 and TRBJ1-1; 10 bases line up with TRBD1. Trimming took 4 bases from V and 9 from J; bases not matched to a gene: 9. Germline V gene data show CDR1 as SGHRS and CDR2 as YFSETQ. This CDR3 region has 14 residues. The CDR3 DNA follows: TGCGCCAGCAGCCAAACACCGGGACAGGGGAAAGCTTTCTTT. It codes for CASSQTPGQGKAFF.

V usage is TRBV11-2 and J usage is TRBJ2-5, with unresolved D. This CDR3 region has 12 residues. The germline V gene has CDR1 SGHAT and CDR2 FQNNGV. The V end was cut by 5 bases, the J end by 5 bases, with 9 bases between. The CDR3: CASSPTAETQYF. CDR3 nucleotides: TGTGCCAGCAGCCCCACGGCGGAGACCCAGTACTTC.

The gene calls are TRBV7-2 and TRBJ2-1, with D possibly TRBD2 on 6 matching bases. This CDR3 region has 15 residues. The V gene lost 5 bases and the J gene lost 1 base, with 12 bases spanning the gap. Germline CDR1 is SGHTA and CDR2 is FQGNSA. In nucleotides, the CDR3 is TGTGCCAGCAGCATCGCCGCGGGGTCCTACAATGAGCAGTTCTTC. Its protein product is CASSIAAGSYNEQFF.

This chain connects TRBV28 to TRBJ2-1; 14 bases line up with TRBD2. V lost 8 bases, J lost 9 bases, and 6 bases stayed unmatched. The CDR3 has 14 amino acids. Germline V gene data show CDR1 as MDHEN and CDR2 as SYDVKM. The CDR3 sequence is CASQGLAGAVEQFF. The CDR3, as DNA: TGTGCCAGCCAGGGACTAGCGGGAGCGGTTGAGCAGTTCTTC.

V gene TRBV10-2 combines with J gene TRBJ2-2; D might be TRBD1 or TRBD2, each matching 6 bases. V lost 8 bases, J lost 1 base, and 11 bases lay in between. The germline gives CDR1 WSHSY, CDR2 SAAADI. The CDR3 runs 14 residues. The CDR3: CASRRGVNTGELFF. CDR3 DNA sequence: TGCGCCAGCCGTAGGGGGGTGAACACCGGGGAGCTGTTTTTT.

The chain has TRBV11-2 and TRBJ1-2; D is undetermined. V gave up 3 bases and J gave up 8 bases, with 13 bases separating them. Germline V gene lookup returns CDR1 SGHAT and CDR2 FQNNGV. CDR3 length: 13 residues. The CDR3 coding sequence is TGTGCCAGCAGCTTGGGTCTAGGAGTGGGCTACACCTTC. It is translated as CASSLGLGVGYTF.

The rearrangement uses TRBV7-9 and TRBJ2-1; TRBD2 aligns across 12 bases. The CDR3 is made up of 17 amino acids. Germline values: CDR1 SEHNR, CDR2 FQNEAQ (reference sequence). The trim removed 2 bases at V and 6 bases at J, leaving 8 bases unmatched. CDR3 nucleotides: TGTGCCAGCAGCTTATGGGCTAGCGGGAGGGATTTCAATGAGCAGTTCTTC. Translation: CASSLWASGRDFNEQFF.

This clone was recorded only once. J is TRBJ1-3 and V is TRBV19, with 12 positions matching TRBD1. Losses at the gene ends were 10 bases for V and 2 bases for J; bases not matched to a gene: 9. The CDR3 runs 16 residues. Germline lookup yields CDR1 LNHDA and CDR2 SQIVND (reference sequence). The CDR3 spells CATRDRGLAAGNTIYF. The CDR3 region has the DNA TGTGCCACCCGGGACAGGGGGCTTGCCGCTGGAAACACCATATATTTT.

J is TRBJ2-5 and V is TRBV5-4; TRBD1 or TRBD2 may be the D gene (5 bases each). The CDR3 extends over 12 amino acids. The V end lost 1 base, the J end lost 7 bases, and 8 bases lay between the germline ends. Germline-derived CDR1 and CDR2 are SGHNT and YYREEE (reference sequence). CDR3 region: CASSLTGATQYF. CDR3 in DNA: TGTGCCAGCAGCTTGACCGGGGCGACCCAGTACTTC.

V usage is TRBV19 and J usage is TRBJ2-5, with a possible D match to TRBD1 (8 bases). The CDR3 is 14 amino acids. V was cut by 5 bases and J by 5 bases, with 15 bases left in between. In germline, CDR1 is LNHDA, CDR2 SQIVND (reference sequence). This CDR3 reads CASSLDRGGETQYF. In nucleotides, the CDR3 is TGTGCCAGTAGTCTTGACAGGGGAGGGGAGACCCAGTACTTC.

The gene calls are TRBV18 and TRBJ1-5, with unresolved D. Germline CDR1 reads KGHSH; CDR2 reads LQKENI. The CDR3 has 16 residues. V lost 0 bases and J 5 bases, leaving 14 bases between the germline ends. In DNA form, the CDR3 reads TGTGCCAGCTCACCACCGGGTATAGGAAGGGATCAGCCCCAGCATTTT. Translating it yields CASSPPGIGRDQPQHF.

The J gene is TRBJ1-2, the V gene TRBV2; D is unclear. Germline loops: CDR1 SNHLY, CDR2 FYNNEI. Between the trimmed V and J ends, which lost 2 bases and 5 bases, there was a span of 9 bases. There are 13 residues in the CDR3. Here the CDR3 reads CASSESGRYGYTF. The CDR3 DNA is TGTGCCAGCAGTGAATCAGGTAGATATGGCTACACCTTC.

The V call is TRBV7-3, the J call TRBJ2-3, with 8 bases aligning to TRBD2. The CDR3 runs to 19 residues. With 2 bases clipped from V and 2 bases from J, the junction kept 15 bases outside the gene matches. Germline lookup yields CDR1 SGHTA and CDR2 FQGTGA. CDR3 in amino acids: CASSLFGPGIAGSTDTQYF. DNA of the CDR3: TGTGCCAGCAGCTTATTCGGCCCCGGTATAGCGGGATCCACAGATACGCAGTATTTT.

V is TRBV5-1 and J is TRBJ2-1; TRBD2 aligns across 8 bases. J lost 5 bases, V lost 0 bases, and 4 bases had no gene match. In germline, CDR1 is SGHRS, CDR2 YFSETQ. The CDR3 runs to 15 residues. The CDR3 loop is CASSLVLAGDNEQFF. The CDR3 DNA follows: TGCGCCAGCAGCTTGGTTCTAGCGGGTGACAATGAGCAGTTCTTC.

The rearrangement links TRBV9 to TRBJ2-5; unclear D gene. Germline V lookup: CDR1 SGDLS, CDR2 YYNGEE. Trimming took 2 bases from V and 5 from J, leaving 13 bases between them. This CDR3 comprises 14 residues. CDR3 DNA sequence: TGTGCCAGCAGCGTTGGATCAGGATGGGAGACCCAGTACTTC. Amino acids: CASSVGSGWETQYF.

This chain uses TRBV11-1 with TRBJ2-7; tentatively, D is TRBD1 or TRBD2 (5 bases each). This CDR3 is 14 amino acids long. Germline lookup yields CDR1 SGHAT and CDR2 FQDESV (reference sequence). Trimming stripped 5 bases from V and 5 bases from J, with 16 bases between. CDR3 in amino acids: CASSPRTRGDEQYF. DNA for the CDR3: TGTGCCAGCAGCCCAAGGACAAGGGGAGACGAGCAGTACTTC.